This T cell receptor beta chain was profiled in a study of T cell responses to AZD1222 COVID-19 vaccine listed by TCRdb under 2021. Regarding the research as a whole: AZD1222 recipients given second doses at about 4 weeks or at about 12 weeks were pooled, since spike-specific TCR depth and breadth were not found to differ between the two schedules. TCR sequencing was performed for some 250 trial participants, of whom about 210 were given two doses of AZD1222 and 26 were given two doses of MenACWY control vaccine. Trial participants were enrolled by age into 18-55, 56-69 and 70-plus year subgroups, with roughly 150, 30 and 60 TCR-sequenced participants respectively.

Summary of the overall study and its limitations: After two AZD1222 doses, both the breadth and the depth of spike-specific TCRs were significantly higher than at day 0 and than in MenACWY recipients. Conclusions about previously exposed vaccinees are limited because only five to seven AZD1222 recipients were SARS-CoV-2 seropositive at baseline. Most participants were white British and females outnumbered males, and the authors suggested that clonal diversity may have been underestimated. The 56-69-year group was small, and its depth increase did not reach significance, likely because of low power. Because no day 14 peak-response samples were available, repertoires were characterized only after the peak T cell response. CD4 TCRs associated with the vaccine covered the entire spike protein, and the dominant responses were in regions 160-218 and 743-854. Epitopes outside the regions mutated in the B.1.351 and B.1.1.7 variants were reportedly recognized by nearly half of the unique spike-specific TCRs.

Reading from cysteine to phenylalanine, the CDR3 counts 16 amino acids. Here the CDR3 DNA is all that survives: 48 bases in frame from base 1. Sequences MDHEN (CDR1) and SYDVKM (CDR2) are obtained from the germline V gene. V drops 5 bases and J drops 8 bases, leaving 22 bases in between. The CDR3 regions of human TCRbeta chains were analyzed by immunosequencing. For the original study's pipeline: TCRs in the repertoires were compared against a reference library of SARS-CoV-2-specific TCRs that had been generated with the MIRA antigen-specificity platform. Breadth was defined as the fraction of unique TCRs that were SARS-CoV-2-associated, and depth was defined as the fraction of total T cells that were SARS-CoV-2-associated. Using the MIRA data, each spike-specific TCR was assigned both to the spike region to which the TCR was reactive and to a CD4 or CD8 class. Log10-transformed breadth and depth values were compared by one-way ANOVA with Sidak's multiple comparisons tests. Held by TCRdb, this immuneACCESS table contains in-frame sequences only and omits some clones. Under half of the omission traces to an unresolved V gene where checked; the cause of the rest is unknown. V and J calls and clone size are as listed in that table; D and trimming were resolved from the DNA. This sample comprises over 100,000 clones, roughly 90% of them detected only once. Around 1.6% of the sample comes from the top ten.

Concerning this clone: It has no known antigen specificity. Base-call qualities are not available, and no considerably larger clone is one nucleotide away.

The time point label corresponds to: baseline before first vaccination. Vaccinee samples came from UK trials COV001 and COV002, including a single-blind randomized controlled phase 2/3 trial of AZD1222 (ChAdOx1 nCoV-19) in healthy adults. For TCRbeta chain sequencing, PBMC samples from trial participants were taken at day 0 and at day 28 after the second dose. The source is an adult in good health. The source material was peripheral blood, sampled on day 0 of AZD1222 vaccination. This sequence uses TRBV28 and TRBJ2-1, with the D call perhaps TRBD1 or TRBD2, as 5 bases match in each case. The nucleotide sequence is TGTGCCAGCAGTACTTTAGGGACGGGTTGGCTGCATGAGCAGTTCTTC. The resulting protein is CASSTLGTGWLHEQFF.